The 5 T cell receptor beta chains presented below share a single source sample, sequenced in a study of cytomegalovirus exposure and HLA in healthy donors. 13 Jbeta primers and 60 Vbeta primers were used for the PCR. The data were produced by immunoSEQ multiplex PCR, yet TCRdb's version contains in-frame clones alone and is incomplete. The sample includes around 140,000 clones, roughly 80% of them seen just once. Sequencing was done on a sample of PBMCs. These receptor sequences come from a man between 35 and 55 years old in good health and CMV-seronegative.

The CDR3 is CASSGRVSNTGELFF. In nucleotides, the CDR3 is TGTGCCAGCAGCGGGAGAGTGTCGAACACCGGGGAGCTGTTTTTT. The gene calls are TRBV9 and TRBJ2-2, with D uncertain. The germline V gene has CDR1 SGDLS and CDR2 YYNGEE. There are 15 residues in the CDR3. V was cut by 3 bases and J by 0 bases, with 9 bases left in between.

The chain couples TRBV29-1 to TRBJ1-2; TRBD1 might be the D (6 bases). Germline V gives CDR1 SQVTM, CDR2 ANQGSEA. Trimming stripped 4 bases from V and 4 bases from J, with 13 bases between. CDR3 length: 13 residues. DNA of the CDR3: TGCAGCGTTGTTACAGGGCTGACCTATGGCTACACCTTC. Its translation is CSVVTGLTYGYTF.

The rearrangement links TRBV5-5 to TRBJ2-2, with 9 bases matching TRBD1. Germline CDR1 and CDR2: SGHKS and YYEKEE (reference sequence). This CDR3 region has 15 residues. With 3 bases clipped from V and 6 bases from J, the junction kept 6 bases outside the gene matches. The chain's CDR3 is CASSSYRGRAGELFF. The CDR3 DNA is TGTGCCAGCAGCTCCTACAGGGGGCGCGCCGGGGAGCTGTTTTTT.

The chain couples TRBV7-8 to TRBJ1-2; possible D gene TRBD1, 5 bases. The CDR3 is 14 amino acids. CDR1 and CDR2 from the germline V gene are SGHVS and FQNEAQ. V was shortened by 6 bases and J by 0 bases, with 11 bases between the two germline ends. The CDR3 reads CASSSGMSNYGYTF. In DNA form, the CDR3 reads TGTGCCAGCAGTTCAGGGATGTCTAACTATGGCTACACCTTC.

The V call is TRBV11-2, the J call TRBJ2-7; D uncertain. This CDR3 contains 14 residues. V gave up 1 base and J gave up 4 bases, with 11 bases separating them. CDR1 is SGHAT, CDR2 FQNNGV, per germline. In nucleotides, the CDR3 is TGTGCCAGCAGCTTAGGGCCCGGAGTTTACGAGCAGTACTTC. Translating gives CASSLGPGVYEQYF.